Given below is one T cell receptor (beta chain) in context. The data originate from a study of blood T cell repertoires in COVID-19. The CDR3 contains 18 residues. The V and J ends lost 2 bases and 2 bases, in that order; junction bases with no gene match: 12. The germline CDR1 and CDR2 sequences are SEHNR and FQNEAQ (reference sequence). In the original workflow: Counts of nucleated cells, estimated from reference gene primer amplification, were obtained. Here immunoSEQ multiplex PCR was the method, and the copy in TCRdb shows in-frame clones only, minus some. V and J calls and clone size are those listed in that table; D and trimming were worked out from the DNA. Of more than 200,000 clones in the sample, 80% to 90% were seen once.

This sequence was found in a man aged 35 to 55 with active or convalescent COVID-19. J is TRBJ2-3 and V is TRBV7-9; 8 positions match TRBD1. The specimen was peripheral blood. In nucleotides, the CDR3 is TGTGCCAGCAGCTTACCGACAGGGGCTCCTACTGTCACAGATACGCAGTATTTT. Translation: CASSLPTGAPTVTDTQYF. Using reference TRBV7-9 and TRBJ2-3 for the parts outside the CDR3, the full variable domain is DTGVSQNPRHKITKRGQNVTFRCDPISEHNRLYWYRQTLGQGPEFLTYFQNEAQLEKSRLLSDRFSAERPKGSFSTLEIQRTEQGDSAMYLCASSLPTGAPTVTDTQYFGPGTRLTVL.